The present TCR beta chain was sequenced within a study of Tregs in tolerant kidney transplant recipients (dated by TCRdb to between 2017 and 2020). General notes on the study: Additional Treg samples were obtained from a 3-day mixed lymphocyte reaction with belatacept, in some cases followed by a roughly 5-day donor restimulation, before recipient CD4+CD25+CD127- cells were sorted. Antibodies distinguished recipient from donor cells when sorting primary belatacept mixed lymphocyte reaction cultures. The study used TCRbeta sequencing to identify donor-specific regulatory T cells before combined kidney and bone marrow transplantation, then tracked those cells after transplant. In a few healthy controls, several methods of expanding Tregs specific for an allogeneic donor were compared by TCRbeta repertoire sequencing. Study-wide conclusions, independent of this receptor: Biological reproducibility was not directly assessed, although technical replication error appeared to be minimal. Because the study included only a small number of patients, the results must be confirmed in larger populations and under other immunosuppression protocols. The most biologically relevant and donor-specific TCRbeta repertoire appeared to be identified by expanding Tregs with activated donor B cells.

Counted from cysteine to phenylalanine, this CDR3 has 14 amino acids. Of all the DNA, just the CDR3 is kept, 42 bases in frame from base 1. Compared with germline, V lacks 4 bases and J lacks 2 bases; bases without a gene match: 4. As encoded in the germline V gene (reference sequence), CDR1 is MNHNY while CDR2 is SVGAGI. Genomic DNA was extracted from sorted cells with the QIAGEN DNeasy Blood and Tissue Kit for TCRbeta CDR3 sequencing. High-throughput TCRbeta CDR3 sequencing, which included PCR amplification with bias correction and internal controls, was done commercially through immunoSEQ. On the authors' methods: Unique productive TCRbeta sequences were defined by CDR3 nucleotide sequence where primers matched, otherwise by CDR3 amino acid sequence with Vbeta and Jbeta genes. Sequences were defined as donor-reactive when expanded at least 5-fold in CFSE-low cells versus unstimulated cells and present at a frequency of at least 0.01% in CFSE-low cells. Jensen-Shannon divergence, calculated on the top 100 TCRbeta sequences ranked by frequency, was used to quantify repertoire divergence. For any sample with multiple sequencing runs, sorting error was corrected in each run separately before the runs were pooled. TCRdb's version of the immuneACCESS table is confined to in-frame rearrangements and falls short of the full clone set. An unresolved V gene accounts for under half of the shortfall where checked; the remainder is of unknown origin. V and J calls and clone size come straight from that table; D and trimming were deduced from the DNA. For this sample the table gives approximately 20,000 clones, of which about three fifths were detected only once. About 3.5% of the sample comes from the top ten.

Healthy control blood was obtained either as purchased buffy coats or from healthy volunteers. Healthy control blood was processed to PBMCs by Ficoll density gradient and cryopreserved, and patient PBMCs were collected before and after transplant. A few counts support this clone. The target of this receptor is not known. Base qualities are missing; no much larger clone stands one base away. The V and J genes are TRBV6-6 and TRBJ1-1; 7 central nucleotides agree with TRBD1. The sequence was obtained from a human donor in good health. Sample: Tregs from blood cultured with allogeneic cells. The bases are TGTGCCAGCAGTTTCGGGACAGCTAACACTGAAGCTTTCTTT. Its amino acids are CASSFGTANTEAFF.